A single sample gave rise to the 29 T cell receptor beta chains below, sequenced in a study of blood T cells in healthy people across ages. PCR was performed a second time for roughly 7 to 11 cycles using a sample-barcoded 5' primer and a J-beta primer mix. TCRdb called the 5' RACE reads again in MiXCR, with one record for every CDR3 protein. The table includes around 1.5 million distinct CDR3 sequences, 59% detected once. Sequencing was performed on blood. These receptor sequences come from a man aged 18 to 29 in good health.

This sequence joins TRBV11-2 and TRBJ2-1; TRBD2 agrees at 7 bases. Unmatched junction bases numbered 11, after V lost 1 base and J lost 11 bases. Germline V gives CDR1 SGHAT, CDR2 FQNNGV. This CDR3 is 15 amino acids long. The DNA of the CDR3 is TGTGCCAGCAGCTTAGCGGGAGGCTCCGTTGGAAAGCAGTTCTTC. It encodes CASSLAGGSVGKQFF.

This chain uses TRBV2 with TRBJ1-4; no reliable D call. This CDR3 comprises 14 residues. Deletions cut 0 bases from V and 5 bases from J, with 7 bases between. Germline CDR1 SNHLY, CDR2 FYNNEI. As DNA, the CDR3 is TGTGCCAGCAGTGAAGCGGGAATAAATGAAAAACTGTTTTTT. Protein product: CASSEAGINEKLFF.

This chain uses TRBV4-2 with TRBJ1-1; no reliable D call. Deletions cut 0 bases from V and 2 bases from J, with 10 bases between. The CDR3 length is 15 residues. From germline, CDR1 is LGHNA and CDR2 YNFKEQ. CDR3 residues: CASSQEGTSNTEAFF. As DNA, the CDR3 is TGTGCCAGCAGCCAAGAGGGCACCTCTAACACTGAAGCTTTCTTT.

This clonotype was counted only a few times. This chain links TRBV4-3 with TRBJ2-3; D is perhaps TRBD1 (5 bases). This CDR3 has 16 residues. CDR1 is LGHNA, CDR2 YSLEER, per germline. V was pared by 0 bases and J by 0 bases, with 10 bases between. The CDR3 sequence is CASSQESGPSTDTQYF. The CDR3 DNA reads TGCGCCAGCAGCCAAGAGTCAGGGCCTAGCACAGATACGCAGTATTTT.

The chain employs TRBV29-1 and TRBJ1-2, with 8 positions matching TRBD1. The ends lost 1 base at V and 8 bases at J; junction bases unmatched: 6. The CDR3 loop spans 13 amino acids. Germline assignment: CDR1 SQVTM and CDR2 ANQGSEA. Here the CDR3 reads CSVEGQGAWGYTF. DNA for the CDR3: TGCAGCGTTGAAGGGCAGGGGGCTTGGGGCTACACCTTC. The full variable domain, its missing parts supplied by reference TRBV29-1 and TRBJ1-2, is SAVISQKPSRDICQRGTSLTIQCQVDSQVTMMFWYRQQPGQSLTLIATANQGSEATYESGFVIDKFPISRPNLTFSTLTVSNMSPEDSSIYLCSVEGQGAWGYTFGSGTRLTVV.

This clonotype showed up just once. The V call is TRBV10-3, the J call TRBJ2-1, with 10 bases identical to TRBD1. CDR3 length: 15 residues. CDR1 and CDR2 (germline): ENHRY, SYGVKD. V gave up 6 bases and J gave up 6 bases; unmatched junction bases: 8. Written as DNA, the CDR3 is TGTGCCATCAGCCCCCGGGACAGGGGTCGCAATGAGCAGTTCTTC. Its protein product is CAISPRDRGRNEQFF.

This chain joins TRBV7-2 and TRBJ2-3; 7 positions agree with TRBD2. Germline V gene data show CDR1 as SGHTA and CDR2 as FQGNSA. Germline trimming cut 1 base from V and 6 bases from J; bases unmatched to any gene: 13. The CDR3 contains 17 residues. CDR3 amino acids: CASSLVGAGLESDTQYF. CDR3 DNA: TGTGCCAGCAGCTTAGTTGGAGCGGGGCTTGAATCGGATACGCAGTATTTT.

The rearrangement links TRBV6-5 to TRBJ2-7; D ambiguous. The germline V gene encodes CDR1 MNHEY and CDR2 SVGAGI. V was trimmed by 2 bases and J by 7 bases, leaving 15 bases between them. This CDR3 has 14 residues. The CDR3 DNA follows: TGTGCCAGCAGTTACAGGCAGGCTACAGAGGAGCAGTACTTC. It specifies CASSYRQATEEQYF.

V gene TRBV15 combines with J gene TRBJ2-2; D is unresolved. V lost 0 bases to trimming and J lost 7 bases, with 3 bases between them. The CDR3 extends over 12 amino acids. CDR1 and CDR2 (germline): LNHNV, YYDKDF (reference sequence). The DNA of the CDR3 is TGTGCCACCAGCAGAGAAGACGGGGAGCTGTTTTTT. Protein product: CATSREDGELFF.

The chain employs TRBV12-3 or TRBV12-4 and TRBJ2-3; tentatively, D is TRBD1 (7 bases). The CDR3 extends over 17 amino acids. Trimming pared 1 base from V and 4 bases from J, leaving 18 bases between. CDR3 coding DNA: TGTGCCAGCAGTTTAGGGGGATCCAGCAGGGGGGCAGATACGCAGTATTTT. It translates to CASSLGGSSRGADTQYF.

This chain connects TRBV15 to TRBJ2-3, with 11 nucleotides matching TRBD2. Trimming at V came to 5 bases and at J to 3 bases, leaving 10 bases not matched to a gene. Germline CDR1 is LNHNV and CDR2 is YYDKDF (reference sequence). The CDR3 extends over 17 amino acids. The CDR3 spells CATSSRLAGSLTDTQYF. The CDR3 nucleotides read TGTGCCACCAGCTCCCGACTAGCGGGATCCTTGACAGATACGCAGTATTTT.

The J gene is TRBJ2-1, the V gene TRBV11-1; possible D gene TRBD2, 7 bases. The V and J ends lost 1 base and 8 bases respectively, with 15 bases between them. The germline gives CDR1 SGHAT, CDR2 FQDESV (reference sequence). The CDR3 covers 15 residues. The CDR3 nucleotides are TGTGCCAGCAGCTTAGATTCGGGGGGCATCTATGAGCAGTTCTTC. The encoded protein is CASSLDSGGIYEQFF.

This chain joins TRBV2 and TRBJ1-4; D unclear. Trimming pared 7 bases from V and 5 bases from J, leaving 8 bases between. Germline CDR1 and CDR2: SNHLY and FYNNEI. The CDR3 is 12 residues long. The CDR3 loop reads CASNTGNEKLFF. CDR3 DNA sequence: TGTGCCAGCAACACGGGAAATGAAAAACTGTTTTTT.

As DNA, the CDR3 is TGTGCCAGCAGTTCAGACAGCGGCTACGAGCAGTACTTC. Translated, it gives CASSSDSGYEQYF. The rearrangement links TRBV27 to TRBJ2-4; possibly TRBD1 or TRBD2 for D (5 bases each). The DNA end is a closer match to TRBJ2-7, so the J assignment may be wrong. The CDR3 spans 13 residues. The germline CDR1 and CDR2 sequences are MNHEY and SMNVEV (reference sequence).

The table lists this clonotype with a few counts. The rearrangement joins TRBV7-2 to TRBJ2-3, with D possibly matching TRBD2 (5 bases). The V gene lost 1 base and the J gene lost 4 bases, with 9 bases spanning the gap. The CDR3 runs 14 residues. Germline V gene data show CDR1 as SGHTA and CDR2 as FQGNSA. The CDR3 here is CASSLGPGADTQYF. CDR3 nucleotide sequence: TGTGCCAGCAGCTTAGGCCCCGGGGCAGATACGCAGTATTTT.

This chain uses TRBV7-2 with TRBJ2-5; 7 bases align to TRBD1. The J call may be incorrect, as the DNA end agrees better with TRBJ2-7. The CDR3 loop spans 16 amino acids. The germline V gene encodes CDR1 SGHTA and CDR2 FQGNSA. The CDR3 nucleotides read TGTGCCAGCAGCTCATTCAACCGGGACAGAGCCTACGAGCAGTACTTC. Its translation: CASSSFNRDRAYEQYF.

This rearrangement joins TRBV20-1 to TRBJ1-6; 7 nucleotides align to TRBD1. V lost 0 bases, J lost 11 bases, and 10 bases stayed unmatched. The CDR3 is made up of 15 amino acids. Germline assignment: CDR1 DFQATT and CDR2 SNEGSKA (reference sequence). CDR3 protein: CSARDVATTGPPLHF. The CDR3 DNA sequence: TGCAGTGCTAGAGATGTTGCCACGACAGGGCCACCCCTCCACTTT.

This clonotype has only a few counts. V is TRBV25-1 and J is TRBJ2-1, with 9 nucleotides matching TRBD2. Germline CDR1 is MGHDK and CDR2 is SYGVNS. V lost 6 bases and J lost 8; bases outside the gene matches: 14. CDR3 size: 16 residues. In nucleotides, the CDR3 is TGTGCCAGCAGCCTAGCGGGACTCGCCCCAGGTGATGAGCAGTTCTTC. Protein sequence: CASSLAGLAPGDEQFF.

The CDR3 DNA reads as TGCAGTGCTAGAGATCCGCAGGTGAACTACGAGCAGTACTTC. Its protein is CSARDPQVNYEQYF. The chain is built from TRBV20-1 and TRBJ2-7; no firm D call. CDR3 length: 14 amino acids. CDR1 is DFQATT and CDR2 is SNEGSKA in the germline V gene (reference sequence). Trimming stripped 0 bases from V and 3 bases from J, with 12 bases between.

The CDR3 region has the DNA TGCAGTGCTAGAGTCGACAGATGGGAGACCCAGTACTTC. As protein: CSARVDRWETQYF. V gene TRBV20-1 combines with J gene TRBJ2-5, with D possibly TRBD1 on 5 matching bases. The germline V gene encodes CDR1 DFQATT and CDR2 SNEGSKA (reference sequence). This CDR3 spans 13 amino acids. V was clipped by 1 base and J by 5 bases, with 11 bases between them.

This clonotype was found a few times. This CDR3 is CASSPPGTGVEETQYF. The CDR3 DNA is TGTGCCAGCAGTCCGCCCGGGACAGGGGTTGAGGAGACCCAGTACTTC. The genes are TRBV2 and TRBJ2-5, with 10 bases identical to TRBD1. Trimming removed 5 bases from V and 5 bases from J; junction bases left unmatched: 11. The CDR3 runs to 16 residues. Germline V gives CDR1 SNHLY, CDR2 FYNNEI.

V and J are TRBV12-3 or TRBV12-4 and TRBJ1-2; 10 bases map to TRBD1. V was clipped by 9 bases and J by 0 bases; unmatched bases: 4. There are 14 residues in the CDR3. The CDR3 sequence: CASGQGEPNYGYTF. CDR3 sequence (DNA): TGTGCCAGTGGACAGGGGGAGCCTAACTATGGCTACACCTTC.

The V call is TRBV6-6, the J call TRBJ2-3; D is uncertain. Germline V gene sequence: CDR1 MNHNY, CDR2 SVGAGI (reference sequence). The CDR3 length is 14 residues. V was pared by 6 bases and J by 2 bases, with 12 bases between. CDR3 nucleotides: TGTGCCAGCAGCGATGGGGTAAACACAGATACGCAGTATTTT. Its protein product is CASSDGVNTDTQYF.

J is TRBJ2-2 and V is TRBV4-3; D might be TRBD2 (5 bases). This CDR3 is built from 15 residues. V was shortened by 0 bases and J by 2 bases, with 7 bases between the two germline ends. Germline assignment: CDR1 LGHNA and CDR2 YSLEER. The CDR3 sequence is CASSQDGINTGELFF. In DNA form, the CDR3 reads TGCGCCAGCAGCCAAGACGGGATTAACACCGGGGAGCTGTTTTTT.

The J gene is TRBJ2-3, the V gene TRBV20-1; D not certain. CDR1 DFQATT and CDR2 SNEGSKA come from the germline V gene (reference sequence). The CDR3 spans 11 residues. V shed 5 bases and J shed 6 bases, with 9 bases lying between them. CDR3 in amino acids: CSAAPMDTQYF. The CDR3 DNA follows: TGCAGTGCTGCCCCCATGGATACGCAGTATTTT.

The V call is TRBV20-1, the J call TRBJ2-2; a weak D match, TRBD2 (5 bases). Germline V gene sequence: CDR1 DFQATT, CDR2 SNEGSKA (reference sequence). The CDR3 totals 15 residues. Trimming cost V 1 base and J 6 bases, with 15 bases left between them. CDR3 bases: TGCAGTGCTAGAGTTGCGGGTTACGCGTCCGGGGAGCTGTTTTTT. As protein: CSARVAGYASGELFF.

This chain joins TRBV2 and TRBJ2-2, with D uncertain. CDR3 length: 16 residues. The V gene lost 2 bases and the J gene lost 1 base, with 11 bases spanning the gap. Germline-derived CDR1 and CDR2 are SNHLY and FYNNEI. The CDR3 DNA sequence: TGTGCCAGCAGTGAAAGTGGCGGCAAGAACACCGGGGAGCTGTTTTTT. Translating gives CASSESGGKNTGELFF.

J is TRBJ2-1 and V is TRBV15; TRBD2 agrees at 10 bases. The germline V gene encodes CDR1 LNHNV and CDR2 YYDKDF (reference sequence). This CDR3 region has 16 residues. Trimming took 0 bases from V and 14 from J; bases not matched to a gene: 13. The CDR3, as DNA: TGTGCCACCAGCAGAGATAGGGGACTAGCGCCGGCGGAGGAGTTCTTC. As protein: CATSRDRGLAPAEEFF.

The rearrangement links TRBV30 to TRBJ2-5, with 8 bases lining up with TRBD1. CDR1 and CDR2 (germline): GTSNPN, SVGIG (reference sequence). The V gene end was trimmed by 8 bases and the J gene end by 5 bases; junction bases not matched to a gene: 13. This CDR3 has 14 amino acids. The CDR3 reads CAARPRGPRETQYF. CDR3 nucleotide sequence: TGTGCCGCGAGGCCCAGGGGGCCTAGGGAGACCCAGTACTTC.